Listed below are T cell receptor beta chains from one sample, sequenced in a study of blood T cells in healthy people across ages. TCRdb itself ran the 5' RACE reads through MiXCR, one entry per CDR3 protein. Of about 1.8 million distinct CDR3 sequences listed, roughly 49% are singletons. The source material was blood. These receptors originate from a woman aged 40 to 55 in good health. Both conserved end residues are part of each CDR3. The D gene is left open where the match is weak. The size field is filled for only some rows; it gives once, few, many or a size class.

V gene	clone size	J gene	D gene	CDR3 DNA	CDR3 protein
TRBV21-1	.	TRBJ1-1	.	TGTGCCAGCAGCCCTCCGGCCCGGACAGGGGAAGGCACTGAAGCTTTCTTT	CASSPPARTGEGTEAFF
TRBV7-9	many	TRBJ1-2	TRBD1	TGTGCCAGCAGTTCCGGGACAGTCTATGGCTACACCTTC	CASSSGTVYGYTF
TRBV18	.	TRBJ2-7	.	TGTGCCAGCTCCCCTGGACGGAATACCTACGAGCAGTACTTC	CASSPGRNTYEQYF
TRBV27	.	TRBJ2-1	.	TGTGCCTGCAGTTTAGGGGACTACAATGAGCAGTTCTTC	CACSLGDYNEQFF
TRBV28	.	TRBJ2-3	.	TGTGCCAGCAGACCCCAGGGGGGGTTCGCAGATACGCAGTATTTT	CASRPQGGFADTQYF
TRBV7-6	.	TRBJ2-1	.	TGTGCCAGCAGCTCGGGGATGAACAATGAGCAGTTCTTC	CASSSGMNNEQFF
TRBV7-3	.	TRBJ1-2	TRBD1	TGTGCCAGCAGCTTAACGTCCGACAGGGGGAACCTTTATGGCTACACCTTC	CASSLTSDRGNLYGYTF
TRBV3-1	few	TRBJ2-3	.	TGTGCCAGCAGCCAAGGACCCCGTAGCACAGATACGCAGTATTTT	CASSQGPRSTDTQYF
TRBV29-1	few	TRBJ2-1	.	TGCAGCGTTGCGAGGGGTGGAAACTACAATGAGCAGTTCTTC	CSVARGGNYNEQFF
TRBV7-2	.	TRBJ2-5	.	TGTGCCAGCAGTTTTGATCAGGGTTGGGAGACCCAGTACTTC	CASSFDQGWETQYF
TRBV7-2	.	TRBJ2-4	.	TGTGCCAGCAGCTTAGAAGGCCGCGGCAGGGCCGCCAAAAACATTCAGTACTTC	CASSLEGRGRAAKNIQYF
TRBV7-7	.	TRBJ2-1	.	TGTGCTAGCAGCGAAGCGGGCCGAGTCGATGAGCAGTTCTTC	CASSEAGRVDEQFF
TRBV19	.	TRBJ2-1	TRBD2	TGTGCCAGTAGTATAGATGGAGGTGAACTAGCGGGACTCAATGAGCAGTTCTTC	CASSIDGGELAGLNEQFF
TRBV11-2	.	TRBJ2-7	.	TGTGCCAGCAGCTCCCGGTTACGGCAAGCCAACTACGAGCAGTACTTC	CASSSRLRQANYEQYF
TRBV7-9	few	TRBJ1-2	.	TGTGCCAGCAGCTTAGCGACCCAGGGGTATGGCTACACCTTC	CASSLATQGYGYTF
TRBV4-2	.	TRBJ2-5	.	TGTGCCAGCAGCCAAGATGCGCTAGCTGCCTACAATGAGCAGTACTTC	CASSQDALAAYNEQYF
TRBV4-1	.	TRBJ2-7	TRBD1	TGCGCCAGCAGCCAAGAAATCCAGGGGGCGAGGAATGAGCAGTACTTC	CASSQEIQGARNEQYF